Presented here are 4 T cell receptor beta chains from one specimen sequenced in a study of cytomegalovirus exposure and HLA in healthy donors. The PCR was carried out with 60 Vbeta primers and 13 Jbeta primers. Clones were read by immunoSEQ multiplex PCR, and TCRdb kept only the in-frame ones, dropping some. In the table there are more than 150,000 clones, approximately 80% of which are singletons. The specimen sequenced was PBMCs. The receptors stem from a man younger than 35 in good health and CMV-seronegative.

This sequence joins TRBV7-3 and TRBJ2-5, with TRBD2 matching over 7 bases. V was pared by 2 bases and J by 2 bases, with 5 bases of the junction left unmatched. The CDR3 sequence is 15 residues long. CDR1 SGHTA and CDR2 FQGTGA come from the germline V gene. CDR3 amino acids: CASSLYGGGQETQYF. The CDR3, as DNA: TGTGCCAGCAGCTTATATGGCGGGGGACAAGAGACCCAGTACTTC.

The chain has TRBV7-2 and TRBJ2-4; tentatively, D is TRBD1 (6 bases). The CDR3 spans 15 residues. V gave up 6 bases and J gave up 3 bases, with 15 bases separating them. Per germline, CDR1 SGHTA and CDR2 FQGNSA. The CDR3 DNA follows: TGTGCCAGCAGGTCAGGGGACACTCTCAAAAACATTCAGTACTTC. As protein: CASRSGDTLKNIQYF.

The rearrangement links TRBV29-1 to TRBJ2-3; 10 bases match TRBD2. Germline V CDR1 and CDR2: SQVTM, ANQGSEA. CDR3 length: 14 residues. With V trimmed by 6 bases and J by 2 bases, 5 bases remained unmatched. The CDR3 DNA sequence: TGCAGCGTCAGGACTAGCGGATCCACAGATACGCAGTATTTT. Translated, it gives CSVRTSGSTDTQYF.

This clone was observed once. The V and J genes are TRBV10-3 and TRBJ1-2; TRBD1 matches 7 bases. This CDR3 is 14 amino acids long. V lost 2 bases to trimming and J lost 4 bases; unmatched junction nucleotides: 4. Germline CDR1 and CDR2: ENHRY and SYGVKD. As DNA, the CDR3 is TGTGCCATCAGTGAGCGAGGGACAGCCTATGGCTACACCTTC. Protein sequence: CAISERGTAYGYTF.